The 9 T cell receptor beta chains below all came from one sample that was sequenced in a study of T-cell memory formation after mild COVID-19. TCRdb recomputed calls from the 5' RACE reads with MiXCR, one row per CDR3 protein. The repertoire holds 190,000 or so distinct CDR3 sequences, with roughly a fifth as singletons. The sample consisted of PBMCs or a T cell subset sorted from them (not recorded which). The receptor source for this set is an adult woman who had mild COVID-19 (a few samples of this study predate the infection). Cell type and time point are not known.

A few counts support this clonotype. The chain carries TRBV7-9 and TRBJ2-1, with D unresolved. This CDR3 comprises 12 residues. The V end was cut by 5 bases, the J end by 8 bases, with 10 bases between. CDR1 and CDR2 (germline): SEHNR, FQNEAQ (reference sequence). The CDR3 nucleotides are TGTGCCAGCAGCCTAACGAAGGATGAGCAGTTCTTC. It is translated as CASSLTKDEQFF.

The genes are TRBV5-1 and TRBJ1-1; no reliable D call. The CDR3 has 13 amino acids. Trimming pared 5 bases from V and 6 bases from J, leaving 14 bases between. CDR1 is SGHRS and CDR2 is YFSETQ in the germline V gene. CDR3 in amino acids: CASRIGRSPEAFF. The CDR3 region has the DNA TGCGCCAGCAGAATTGGGAGGTCACCTGAAGCTTTCTTT.

This chain connects TRBV24-1 to TRBJ2-1; TRBD1 might be the D (7 bases). With 7 bases removed from V and 9 bases from J, the gap between germline ends came to 24 bases. Per germline, CDR1 KGHDR and CDR2 SFDVKD. The CDR3 is 16 amino acids. The CDR3 DNA sequence: TGTGCCACCAGGGAGGGGGCTTCGGGCAGTGGAGCTGAGCAGTTCTTC. It encodes CATREGASGSGAEQFF.

The chain employs TRBV5-1 and TRBJ2-3; 9 bases map to TRBD1. From germline, CDR1 is SGHRS and CDR2 YFSETQ. Unmatched junction bases numbered 2, after V lost 0 bases and J lost 3 bases. This CDR3 region has 15 residues. The CDR3 DNA sequence: TGCGCCAGCAGCTTGGTGGGACAGGGAACAGATACGCAGTATTTT. Translating it yields CASSLVGQGTDTQYF.

This clonotype turned up a few times. The chain has TRBV7-9 and TRBJ2-3; the D is unclear. The germline V gene has CDR1 SEHNR and CDR2 FQNEAQ (reference sequence). V was cut by 4 bases and J by 4 bases, with 6 bases left in between. The CDR3 runs to 12 residues. The CDR3 DNA reads TGTGCCAGCAGCTCCGGGCCAGATACGCAGTATTTT. Its translation: CASSSGPDTQYF.

A few counts support this clonotype. V gene TRBV20-1 combines with J gene TRBJ2-3; D possibly corresponds to TRBD1 (6 bases). Germline loops: CDR1 DFQATT, CDR2 SNEGSKA (reference sequence). The CDR3 is made up of 15 amino acids. V shed 5 bases and J shed 5 bases, with 20 bases lying between them. The chain's CDR3 is CSASRDTGLIDTQYF. The CDR3 DNA follows: TGCAGTGCTTCCCGGGACACCGGGCTTATAGATACGCAGTATTTT.

The gene calls are TRBV5-1 and TRBJ1-1; D may be TRBD1 (5 bases). V lost 1 base and J lost 6, with 13 bases in between. CDR1 is SGHRS and CDR2 is YFSETQ in the germline V gene. The CDR3 loop spans 14 amino acids. The CDR3 DNA reads as TGCGCCAGCAGCTTGATCTGGCAGGGCGCTGAAGCTTTCTTT. This gives the protein CASSLIWQGAEAFF. Full variable domain (rest looked up from reference TRBV5-1 and TRBJ1-1): KAGVTQTPRYLIKTRGQQVTLSCSPISGHRSVSWYQQTPGQGLQFLFEYFSETQRNKGNFPGRFSGRQFSNSRSEMNVSTLELGDSALYLCASSLIWQGAEAFFGQGTRLTVV.

This chain links TRBV5-8 with TRBJ2-1; 7 bases agree with TRBD1. V was clipped by 2 bases and J by 7 bases; unmatched bases: 6. Germline assignment: CDR1 SGHTS and CDR2 YDEGEE. The CDR3 spans 14 residues. The CDR3: CASSLGGARNEQFF. The CDR3 nucleotides read TGTGCCAGCAGCTTAGGGGGCGCGAGGAATGAGCAGTTCTTC. Looking up the rest from reference TRBV5-8 and TRBJ2-1 gives the full variable domain: EAGVTQSPTHLIKTRGQQATLRCSPISGHTSVYWYQQALGLGLQFLLWYDEGEERNRGNFPPRFSGRQFPNYSSELNVNALELEDSALYLCASSLGGARNEQFFGPGTRLTVL.

The chain combines TRBV7-2 with TRBJ2-3, with 10 bases identical to TRBD1. Trimming took 2 bases from V and 8 from J; bases not matched to a gene: 19. The CDR3 length is 19 residues. CDR1 and CDR2 from the germline V gene are SGHTA and FQGNSA. The CDR3 DNA reads as TGTGCCAGCAGCTTAACCCCGGGTTACGTCGGGACAGGGGAGAGTACGCAGTATTTT. Residues: CASSLTPGYVGTGESTQYF.